The entry below gives a single T cell receptor (beta chain) sequence along with its context. Its target is unknown. Investigators isolated RNA and reverse transcribed it into cDNA to act as the sequencing template. The repertoire was sequenced with immunoSEQ multiplex PCR; TCRdb's copy has only in-frame clones and lacks some. The sample has fewer than 250,000 clones, approximately 56% seen once; the top ten hold 0.65% to 0.7%. Regarding treatment: oral pan-JAK inhibitor, 5-10 mg twice daily. Researchers took lesional scalp punch biopsies and peripheral blood from people who were alopecia areata patients. This record belongs to a study of CD8+ T cells in alopecia areata. Across the whole study: Treated individuals took tofacitinib by mouth, 5 to 10 mg twice daily.

CDR1 MGHDK and CDR2 SYGVNS come from the germline V gene. CDR3 length: 13 amino acids. The V gene lost 2 bases and the J gene lost 7 bases, with 12 bases spanning the gap. Study-wide points: Possibly because of HLA-related factors, TCR sharing was less clear across patients than in mice. Many expanded lesional clones persisted during tofacitinib (in both scalp and blood).

The TCR was taken from a human donor with alopecia areata. This rearrangement joins TRBV25-1 to TRBJ2-7; the D is unclear. Specimen: CD4+ T cells sorted from blood, collected at week 4, from a patient treated with tofacitinib. The CDR3 nucleotides read TGTGCCAGCAGTGAACCCTCCCGTCATGAGCAGTACTTC. Translation gives CASSEPSRHEQYF.